The 11 T cell receptor beta chains below were found in one sample sequenced in a study of blood T cells in healthy people across ages. A second PCR, run for about 6 to 12 cycles, used a sample-barcoded 5' primer plus a J-beta primer mix. TCRdb re-analysed the 5' RACE reads in MiXCR, keeping a single row per CDR3 protein. Found here are some 1,500,000 distinct CDR3 sequences, approximately 42% of them singletons; the top ten hold roughly 3.7%. The sample consisted of blood. These receptor sequences come from a woman aged 18-29 years in good health.

The rearrangement joins TRBV5-6 to TRBJ2-6; maybe TRBD1 (6 bases). Germline values: CDR1 SGHDT, CDR2 YYEEEE. This CDR3 is 15 amino acids long. V lost 6 bases and J lost 1, with 11 bases in between. CDR3 amino acids: CASTLRGSGANVLTF. The CDR3 DNA reads TGTGCCAGCACCCTCAGGGGTTCTGGGGCCAACGTCCTGACTTTC.

This clonotype showed up just a few times. This chain connects TRBV20-1 to TRBJ1-1, with TRBD1 as a possible D gene (5 bases). With 0 bases removed from V and 0 bases from J, the gap between germline ends came to 8 bases. CDR1 is DFQATT and CDR2 is SNEGSKA in the germline V gene (reference sequence). The CDR3 consists of 14 residues. The CDR3 reads CSARDDSMNTEAFF. In nucleotides, the CDR3 is TGCAGTGCTAGAGATGACAGCATGAACACTGAAGCTTTCTTT.

This clonotype was seen more than once but under ten times. The chain uses TRBV19 and TRBJ2-1; 16 bases fit TRBD2. CDR3 length: 18 amino acids. CDR1 LNHDA and CDR2 SQIVND come from the germline V gene (reference sequence). Losses at the gene ends were 5 bases for V and 3 bases for J; bases not matched to a gene: 7. Written as DNA, the CDR3 is TGTGCCAGTAGTTTGGGACTAGCGGGAGGGCCGATCTACAATGAGCAGTTCTTC. Protein sequence: CASSLGLAGGPIYNEQFF. Combining the CDR3 with reference TRBV19 and TRBJ2-1 gives the whole variable domain DGGITQSPKYLFRKEGQNVTLSCEQNLNHDAMYWYRQDPGQGLRLIYYSQIVNDFQKGDIAEGYSVSREKKESFPLTVTSAQKNPTAFYLCASSLGLAGGPIYNEQFFGPGTRLTVL.

There are many counts of this clonotype. This chain connects TRBV9 to TRBJ2-1; TRBD2 aligns across 8 bases. The V and J ends lost 1 base and 3 bases, in that order; junction bases with no gene match: 3. Per the germline V gene, CDR1 is SGDLS and CDR2 is YYNGEE. The CDR3 sequence is 15 residues long. The chain's CDR3 is CASSVSGTSYNEQFF. The DNA of the CDR3 is TGTGCCAGCAGCGTAAGTGGGACTAGCTACAATGAGCAGTTCTTC.

This chain connects TRBV15 to TRBJ2-4; 8 bases fit TRBD1. There are 15 residues in the CDR3. J was trimmed by 9 bases and V by 1 base; bases with no gene match: 8. Germline CDR1 reads LNHNV; CDR2 reads YYDKDF (reference sequence). CDR3 bases: TGTGCCACCAGCAGAGTGGACAGGGAATTTGGCATTCAGTACTTC. Translating gives CATSRVDREFGIQYF.

The chain joins TRBV2 to TRBJ1-2; D gene ambiguous. Per the germline V gene, CDR1 is SNHLY and CDR2 is FYNNEI. The CDR3 loop spans 13 amino acids. V was trimmed by 4 bases and J by 3 bases, leaving 9 bases between them. The DNA of the CDR3 is TGTGCCAGCAGTGGCGGCCGTGACTATGGCTACACCTTC. It encodes CASSGGRDYGYTF.

The chain is built from TRBV27 and TRBJ2-1; perhaps D is TRBD1 or TRBD2 (5 bases each). This CDR3 is 14 amino acids long. The germline gives CDR1 MNHEY, CDR2 SMNVEV (reference sequence). V was trimmed by 6 bases and J by 7 bases, leaving 16 bases between them. The CDR3: CASSRRGPGNEQFF. For the CDR3, the DNA is TGTGCCAGCAGCCGCCGGGGCCCGGGAAATGAGCAGTTCTTC.

A remark on this clonotype: It may be a read error: a sequence one base away is much more abundant. The V and J genes are TRBV7-2 and TRBJ2-6; D remains unclear. The CDR3 has 19 residues. Per germline, CDR1 SGHTA and CDR2 FQGNSA. The CDR3 reads CASSAAGSSRFSEANVLTF. The DNA for the CDR3 is TGTGCCAGCAGCGCGGCCGGGTCCTCCCGTTTCTCTGAGGCCAACGTCCTGACTTTC.

This clonotype has a handful of counts. The V gene is TRBV29-1, the J gene TRBJ2-5; a weak D match, TRBD1 (6 bases). The DNA end lines up better with TRBJ2-7; the J call may be wrong. Germline V gene sequence: CDR1 SQVTM, CDR2 ANQGSEA. This CDR3 is built from 13 residues. This chain's CDR3 is CSVFRQTGGEQYF. DNA of the CDR3: TGCAGCGTTTTCAGACAGACAGGAGGCGAGCAGTACTTC.

This chain joins TRBV13 and TRBJ2-7; D is undetermined. The V end was cut by 5 bases, the J end by 7 bases, with 15 bases between. Germline CDR1 reads PRHDT; CDR2 reads FYEKMQ (reference sequence). The CDR3 length is 13 residues. The CDR3 nucleotides read TGTGCCAGCAGCCCCCCAGCGTATAGGGAGCAGTACTTC. Protein product: CASSPPAYREQYF.

The chain is built from TRBV9 and TRBJ2-6; D is possibly TRBD1 (6 bases). Between the trimmed V and J ends, which lost 0 bases and 0 bases, there was a span of 10 bases. From germline, CDR1 is SGDLS and CDR2 YYNGEE. The CDR3 loop spans 17 amino acids. The CDR3 nucleotides read TGTGCCAGCAGCGTAGCCCTACAGGGCTCTGGGGCCAACGTCCTGACTTTC. Protein product: CASSVALQGSGANVLTF.